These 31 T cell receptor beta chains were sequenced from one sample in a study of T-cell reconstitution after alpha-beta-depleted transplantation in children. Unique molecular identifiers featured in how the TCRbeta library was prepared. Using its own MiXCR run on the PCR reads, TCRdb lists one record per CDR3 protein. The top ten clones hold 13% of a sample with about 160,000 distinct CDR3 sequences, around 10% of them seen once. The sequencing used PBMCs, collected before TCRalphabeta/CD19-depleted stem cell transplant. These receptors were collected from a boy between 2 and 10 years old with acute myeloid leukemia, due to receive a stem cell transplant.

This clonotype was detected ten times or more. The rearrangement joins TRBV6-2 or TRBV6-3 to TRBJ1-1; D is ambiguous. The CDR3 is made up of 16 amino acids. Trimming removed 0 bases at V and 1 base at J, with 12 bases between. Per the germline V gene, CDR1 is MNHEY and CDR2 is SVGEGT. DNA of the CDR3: TGTGCCAGCAGTTACTCGGCGGCTCAAACGAACACTGAAGCTTTCTTT. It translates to CASSYSAAQTNTEAFF.

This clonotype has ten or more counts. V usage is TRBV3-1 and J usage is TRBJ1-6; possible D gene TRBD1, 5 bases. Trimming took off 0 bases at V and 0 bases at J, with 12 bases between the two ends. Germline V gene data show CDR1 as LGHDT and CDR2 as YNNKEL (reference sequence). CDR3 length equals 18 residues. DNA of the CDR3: TGTGCCAGCAGCCAAGATCAGGGCTTGAGCTCCTATAATTCACCCCTCCACTTT. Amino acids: CASSQDQGLSSYNSPLHF.

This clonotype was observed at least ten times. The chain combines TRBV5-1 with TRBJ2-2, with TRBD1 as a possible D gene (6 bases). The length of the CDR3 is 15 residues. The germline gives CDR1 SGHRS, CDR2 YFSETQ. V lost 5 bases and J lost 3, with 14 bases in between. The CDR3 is CASRTNPGDTGELFF. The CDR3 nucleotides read TGCGCCAGCAGGACAAACCCAGGGGACACCGGGGAGCTGTTTTTT.

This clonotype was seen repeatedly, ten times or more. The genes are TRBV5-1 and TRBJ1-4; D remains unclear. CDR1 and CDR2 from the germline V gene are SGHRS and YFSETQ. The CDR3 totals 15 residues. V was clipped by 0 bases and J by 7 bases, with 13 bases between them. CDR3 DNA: TGCGCCAGCAGCTTGGGGGCCATTGGAAGTGAAAAACTGTTTTTT. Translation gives CASSLGAIGSEKLFF.

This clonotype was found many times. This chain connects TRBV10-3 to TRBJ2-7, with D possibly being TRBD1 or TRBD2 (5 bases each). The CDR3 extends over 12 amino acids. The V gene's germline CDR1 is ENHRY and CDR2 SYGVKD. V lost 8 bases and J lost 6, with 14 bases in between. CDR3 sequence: CAIGTDSGEQYV. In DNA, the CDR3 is TGTGCCATCGGGACGGATTCGGGCGAGCAGTACGTC.

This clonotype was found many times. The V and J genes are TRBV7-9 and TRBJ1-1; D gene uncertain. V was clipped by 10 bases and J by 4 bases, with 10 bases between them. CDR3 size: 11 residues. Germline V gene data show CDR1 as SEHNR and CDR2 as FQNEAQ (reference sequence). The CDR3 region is CATSVGTEAFF. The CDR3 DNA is TGTGCCACTAGCGTTGGCACTGAAGCTTTCTTT. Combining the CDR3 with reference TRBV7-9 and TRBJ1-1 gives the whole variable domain DTGVSQNPRHKITKRGQNVTFRCDPISEHNRLYWYRQTLGQGPEFLTYFQNEAQLEKSRLLSDRFSAERPKGSFSTLEIQRTEQGDSAMYLCATSVGTEAFFGQGTRLTVV.

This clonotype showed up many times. CDR3 DNA sequence: TGCAGTGCTAGATCCTACAGGGGTACTGAAGCTTTCTTT. Residues: CSARSYRGTEAFF. This rearrangement joins TRBV20-1 to TRBJ1-1, with 7 bases identical to TRBD1. Germline lookup yields CDR1 DFQATT and CDR2 SNEGSKA (reference sequence). The V gene end was trimmed by 2 bases and the J gene end by 5 bases; junction bases not matched to a gene: 5. CDR3 length equals 13 residues.

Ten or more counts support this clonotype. This CDR3 is CSALPAGGTDTQYF. The CDR3 region has the DNA TGCAGTGCCCTCCCAGCGGGGGGGACAGATACGCAGTATTTT. The V gene is TRBV20-1, the J gene TRBJ2-3; 10 nucleotides match TRBD2. V shed 6 bases, J shed 3 bases, and the junction held 6 bases outside the gene matches. This CDR3 is built from 14 residues. CDR1 is DFQATT, CDR2 SNEGSKA, per germline (reference sequence).

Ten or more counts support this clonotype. Here the CDR3 reads CASSLSGIYEQFF. CDR3 bases: TGTGCCAGCAGTTTATCGGGGATCTATGAGCAGTTCTTC. J is TRBJ2-1 and V is TRBV27, with D hard to call. V lost 0 bases, J lost 8 bases, and 8 bases lay in between. CDR3 length equals 13 residues. Germline CDR1 is MNHEY and CDR2 is SMNVEV (reference sequence).

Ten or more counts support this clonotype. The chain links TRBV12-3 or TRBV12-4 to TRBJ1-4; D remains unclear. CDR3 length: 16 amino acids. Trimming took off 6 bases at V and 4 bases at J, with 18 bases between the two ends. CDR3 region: CASSNRRWSLNEKLFF. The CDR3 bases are TGTGCCAGCAGCAACCGACGATGGTCGCTTAATGAAAAACTGTTTTTT.

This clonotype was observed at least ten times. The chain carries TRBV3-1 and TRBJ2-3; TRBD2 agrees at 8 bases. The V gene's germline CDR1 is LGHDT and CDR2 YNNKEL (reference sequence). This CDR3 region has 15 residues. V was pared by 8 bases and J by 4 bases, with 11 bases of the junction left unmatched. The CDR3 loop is CASGQRSGGSDTQYF. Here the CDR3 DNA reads TGTGCCAGCGGTCAGAGGAGCGGGGGTTCAGATACGCAGTATTTT.

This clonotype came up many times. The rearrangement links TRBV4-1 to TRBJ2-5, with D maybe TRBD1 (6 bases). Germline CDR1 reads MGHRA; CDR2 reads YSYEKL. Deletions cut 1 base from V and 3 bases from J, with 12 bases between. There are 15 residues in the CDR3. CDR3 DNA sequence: TGCGCCAGCAGCCAAGCTGGGACAACCGAAGAGACCCAGTACTTC. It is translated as CASSQAGTTEETQYF.

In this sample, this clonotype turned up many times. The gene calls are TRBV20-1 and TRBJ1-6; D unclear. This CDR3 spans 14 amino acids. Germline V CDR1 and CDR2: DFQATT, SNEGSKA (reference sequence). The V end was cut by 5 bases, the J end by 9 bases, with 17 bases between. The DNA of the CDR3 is TGCAGTGCTGTAGATTTGGAGGGAGGTTCACCCCTCCACTTT. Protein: CSAVDLEGGSPLHF.

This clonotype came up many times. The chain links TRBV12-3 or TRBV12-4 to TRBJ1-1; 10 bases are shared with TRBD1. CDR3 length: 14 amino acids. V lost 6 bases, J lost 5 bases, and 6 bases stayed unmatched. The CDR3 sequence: CASSGDRGQTEAFF. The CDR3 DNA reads TGTGCCAGCAGCGGCGACAGGGGGCAAACTGAAGCTTTCTTT.

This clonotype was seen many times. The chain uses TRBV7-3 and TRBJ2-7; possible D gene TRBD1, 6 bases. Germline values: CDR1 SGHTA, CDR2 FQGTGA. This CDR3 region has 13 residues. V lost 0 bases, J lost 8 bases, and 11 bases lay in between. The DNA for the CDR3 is TGTGCCAGCAGCTTAACGCCGGGACATCAGCAGTACGTC. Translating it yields CASSLTPGHQQYV.

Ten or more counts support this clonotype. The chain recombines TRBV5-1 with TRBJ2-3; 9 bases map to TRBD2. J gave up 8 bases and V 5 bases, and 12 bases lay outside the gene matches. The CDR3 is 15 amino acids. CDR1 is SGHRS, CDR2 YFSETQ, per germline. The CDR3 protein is CASSLRTSEEVTQYF. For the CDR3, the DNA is TGCGCCAGCAGTCTCCGGACTAGCGAGGAAGTTACGCAGTATTTT.

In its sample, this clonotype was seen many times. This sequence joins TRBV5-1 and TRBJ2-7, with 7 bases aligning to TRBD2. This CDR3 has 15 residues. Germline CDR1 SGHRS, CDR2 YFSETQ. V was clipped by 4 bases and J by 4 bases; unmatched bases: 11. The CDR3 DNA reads TGCGCCAGCAGCCGAGACAGCGGGATAGGGTACGAGCAGTACTTC. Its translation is CASSRDSGIGYEQYF.

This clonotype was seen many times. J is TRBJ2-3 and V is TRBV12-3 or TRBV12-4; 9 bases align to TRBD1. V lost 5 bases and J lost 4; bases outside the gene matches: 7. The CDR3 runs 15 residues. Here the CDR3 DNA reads TGTGCCAGCAGTGCGGGACAGGGAGTATCAGATACGCAGTATTTT. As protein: CASSAGQGVSDTQYF.

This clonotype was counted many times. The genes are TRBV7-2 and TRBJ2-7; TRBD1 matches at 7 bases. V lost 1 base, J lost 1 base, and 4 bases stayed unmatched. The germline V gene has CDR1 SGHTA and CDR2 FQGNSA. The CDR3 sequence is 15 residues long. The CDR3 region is CASSLEGALSYEQYV. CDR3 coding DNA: TGTGCCAGCAGCTTAGAGGGGGCCCTATCCTACGAGCAGTACGTC.

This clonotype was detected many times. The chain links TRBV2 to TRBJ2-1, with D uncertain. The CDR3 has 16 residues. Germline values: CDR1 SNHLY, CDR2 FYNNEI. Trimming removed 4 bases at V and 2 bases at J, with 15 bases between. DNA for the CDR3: TGTGCCAGCAGTGCAAACGCCGCAGAAGCCTACAATGAGCAGTTCTTC. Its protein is CASSANAAEAYNEQFF.

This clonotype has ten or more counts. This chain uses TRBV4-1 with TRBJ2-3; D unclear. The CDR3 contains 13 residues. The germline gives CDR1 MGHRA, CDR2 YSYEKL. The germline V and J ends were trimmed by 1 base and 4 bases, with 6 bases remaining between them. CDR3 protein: CASSQAVPDTQYF. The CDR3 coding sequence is TGCGCCAGCAGCCAAGCTGTCCCAGATACGCAGTATTTT.

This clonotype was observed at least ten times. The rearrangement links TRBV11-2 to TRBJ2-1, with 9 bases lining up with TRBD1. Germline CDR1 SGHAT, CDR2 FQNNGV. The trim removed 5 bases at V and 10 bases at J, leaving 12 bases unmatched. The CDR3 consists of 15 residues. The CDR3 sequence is CASSPRDRAVGEQFF. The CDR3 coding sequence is TGTGCCAGCAGCCCAAGGGACAGGGCGGTTGGAGAGCAGTTCTTC.

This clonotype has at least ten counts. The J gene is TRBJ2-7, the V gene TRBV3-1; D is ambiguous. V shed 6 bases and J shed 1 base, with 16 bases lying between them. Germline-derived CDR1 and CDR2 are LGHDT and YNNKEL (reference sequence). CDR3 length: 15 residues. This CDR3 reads CASSPGFTVSYEQYV. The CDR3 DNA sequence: TGTGCCAGCAGTCCCGGGTTCACAGTGTCCTACGAGCAGTACGTC.

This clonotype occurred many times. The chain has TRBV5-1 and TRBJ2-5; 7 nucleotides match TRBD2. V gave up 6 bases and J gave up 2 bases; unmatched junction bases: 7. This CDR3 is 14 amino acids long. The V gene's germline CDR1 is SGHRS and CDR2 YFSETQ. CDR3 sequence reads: CASTRSGVQETQYF. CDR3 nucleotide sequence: TGCGCCAGCACAAGGAGCGGGGTACAAGAGACCCAGTACTTC.

The CDR3 here is CASSIDGWDSHNGYTF. CDR3 sequence (DNA): TGTGCCAGTAGTATAGATGGATGGGACAGCCACAATGGCTACACCTTC. The chain couples TRBV19 to TRBJ1-2; TRBD1 matches at 7 bases. The CDR3 runs to 16 residues. J gave up 6 bases and V 0 bases, and 10 bases lay outside the gene matches. CDR1 is LNHDA and CDR2 is SQIVND in the germline V gene (reference sequence).

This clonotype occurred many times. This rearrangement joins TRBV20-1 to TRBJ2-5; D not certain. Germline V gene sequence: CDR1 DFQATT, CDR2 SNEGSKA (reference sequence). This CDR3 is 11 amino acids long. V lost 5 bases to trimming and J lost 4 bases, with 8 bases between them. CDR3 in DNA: TGCAGTGCTGGAAAGGGAGAGACCCAGTACTTC. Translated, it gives CSAGKGETQYF.

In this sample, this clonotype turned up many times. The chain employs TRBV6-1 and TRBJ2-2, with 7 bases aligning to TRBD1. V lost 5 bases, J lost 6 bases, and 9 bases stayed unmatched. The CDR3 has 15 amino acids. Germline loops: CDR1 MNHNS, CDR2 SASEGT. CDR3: CASSRDSLDAGELFF. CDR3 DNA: TGTGCCAGCAGTAGGGACAGCCTGGACGCCGGGGAGCTGTTTTTT.

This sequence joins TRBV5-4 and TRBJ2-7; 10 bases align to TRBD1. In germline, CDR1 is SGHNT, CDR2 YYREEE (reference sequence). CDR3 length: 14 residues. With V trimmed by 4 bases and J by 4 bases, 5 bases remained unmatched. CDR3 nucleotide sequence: TGTGCCAGCAGCGCCGGACAGGGGGGTTACGAGCAGTACGTC. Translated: CASSAGQGGYEQYV.

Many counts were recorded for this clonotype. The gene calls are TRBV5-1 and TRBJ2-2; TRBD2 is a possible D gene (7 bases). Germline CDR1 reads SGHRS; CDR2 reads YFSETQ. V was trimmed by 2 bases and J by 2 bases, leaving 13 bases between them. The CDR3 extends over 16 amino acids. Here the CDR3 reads CASSFTGRANTGELFF. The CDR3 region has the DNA TGCGCCAGCAGCTTCACAGGGAGGGCAAACACCGGGGAGCTGTTTTTT.

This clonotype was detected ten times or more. CDR3: CASKGTGETDTQYF. The DNA for the CDR3 is TGTGCCAGCAAAGGGACAGGGGAGACAGATACGCAGTATTTT. V and J are TRBV6-1 and TRBJ2-3, with TRBD1 matching over 10 bases. Germline assignment: CDR1 MNHNS and CDR2 SASEGT. J lost 3 bases, V lost 7 bases, and 4 bases had no gene match. This CDR3 region has 14 residues.

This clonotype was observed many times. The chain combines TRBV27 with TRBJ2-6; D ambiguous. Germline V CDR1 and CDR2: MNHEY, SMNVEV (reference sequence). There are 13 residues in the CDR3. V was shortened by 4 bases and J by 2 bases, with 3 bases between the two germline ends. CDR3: CASSYPGANVLTF. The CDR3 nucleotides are TGTGCCAGCAGTTACCCTGGGGCCAACGTCCTGACTTTC.